Below, one T cell receptor (beta chain) is given with its context. The antigen remains undetermined. The table came from immunoSEQ multiplex PCR; TCRdb's copy has only in-frame clones and leaves some out. The table records fewer than 90,000 clones, just over 85% of them present only once. The data originate from a study of T cell responses to AZD1222 COVID-19 vaccine. General observations from the study: Seropositive AZD1222 recipients at baseline numbered only five or six.

This CDR3 is 14 amino acids long. Germline assignment: CDR1 MDHEN and CDR2 SYDVKM. V gave up 5 bases and J gave up 5 bases, with 12 bases separating them. The clonotype comes from an adult who received the AZD1222 COVID-19 vaccine. The V call is TRBV28, the J call TRBJ1-4, with D unresolved. The starting material was peripheral blood, obtained 28 days after the second AZD1222 dose. Written as DNA, the CDR3 is TGTGCCAGCAGTAAGCCAGGAGGGAATGAAAAACTGTTTTTT. Protein product: CASSKPGGNEKLFF. Based on the CDR3 plus reference TRBV28 and TRBJ1-4, the full variable domain is DVKVTQSSRYLVKRTGEKVFLECVQDMDHENMFWYRQDPGLGLRLIYFSYDVKMKEKGDIPEGYSVSREKKERFSLILESASTNQTSMYLCASSKPGGNEKLFFGSGTQLSVL.